This T cell receptor (beta chain) is drawn from a study of technical replicates of blood from four donors. Sequencing was performed with immunoSEQ multiplex PCR; in TCRdb, only in-frame clones are kept and a portion is missing. The sample holds about 69,000 clones; around 90% are singletons and the top ten take 3.5% to 5%. CDR3 length: 18 residues. Trimming cost V 3 bases and J 7 bases; bases outside gene matches: 16. What was sequenced was PBMCs. V gene TRBV23-1 combines with J gene TRBJ1-5, with 9 bases that match TRBD1. TRBV23-1 carries the ORF label, with uncertain function. The TCR was taken from a human donor in good health. Some clones in this sample may be carry-over from other donors' samples. The DNA of the CDR3 is TGCGCCAGCAGTCACCCCGGAGGCGGACAGGGGAAGAGGCAGCCCCAGCATTTT. As protein: CASSHPGGGQGKRQPQHF.